This T cell receptor (beta chain) stems from a study of sequential checkpoint blockade in melanoma. Study context: Maintenance nivolumab came after either treatment sequence. After nivolumab or ipilimumab alone, around 24 patients had week-13 rebiopsies. TCRbeta immunosequencing was performed on DNA from fewer than 95 pretreatment melanoma tumor samples.

Treatment described: randomized to nivolumab then ipilimumab (arm A) or the reverse (arm B). The V end was cut by 5 bases, the J end by 3 bases, with 17 bases between. In germline, CDR1 is SGHNT, CDR2 YENEEA. This CDR3 contains 15 residues. This clone was found many times. Its antigen remains unknown. Study-wide points: About 30 times likelier clinical benefit followed increased tumor T-cell fraction and clonality.

Profiled with immunoSEQ multiplex PCR; TCRdb holds only in-frame clones, not every one. Here the sample spans around 10,000 clones, about 25% being singletons. Material: tumor tissue (inferred from file names), obtained from a patient given nivolumab and ipilimumab in sequence. This sequence was found in a human donor with melanoma. This chain links TRBV11-3 with TRBJ2-7; D possibly uses TRBD1 or TRBD2 (5 bases each). The CDR3 DNA reads as TGTGCCAGCAGCAGAGGGGTGGCAACAGGCTACGAGCAGTACGTC. It translates to CASSRGVATGYEQYV.